This TCR beta chain was obtained from a study of T cell responses to AZD1222 COVID-19 vaccine. Study results and caveats: At baseline, seropositivity was found in only a handful of AZD1222 recipients. With two AZD1222 doses given, Spike-specific TCR breadth and depth both rose. Reportedly, close to half of spike-specific TCRs are directed against unmutated variant regions.

The V gene's germline CDR1 is MNHEY and CDR2 SVGAGI. V lost 6 bases and J lost 6, with 21 bases in between. CDR3 length: 15 residues. Regarding this clone: Its antigen is unidentified.

Sequencing was performed with immunoSEQ multiplex PCR; in TCRdb, only in-frame clones are kept and a portion is missing. The sample includes about 98,000 clones, 84% seen only once; the top ten take about 15%. The source is an adult in good health. Sequencing used peripheral blood, obtained on day 0 of AZD1222 vaccination. This chain joins TRBV6-5 and TRBJ2-7, with D possibly matching TRBD1 (6 bases). The CDR3 loop reads CASSYQGGMQAEQYF. The CDR3 region has the DNA TGTGCCAGCAGCTACCAAGGGGGTATGCAGGCCGAGCAGTACTTC.